Below, 11 T cell receptor beta chains from the same sample are listed, as sequenced in a study of cytomegalovirus exposure and HLA in healthy donors. The PCR employed 60 Vbeta primers together with 13 Jbeta primers. Sequencing used immunoSEQ multiplex PCR; TCRdb keeps in-frame clones, though not all of them. The data show about 97,000 clones, with around 80% seen just once and more than 2.5% held by the top ten. The sequenced sample consisted of PBMCs. All receptors derive from a male donor in good health and CMV-seropositive.

CDR3 bases: TGTGCCAGTAGTGGGTTAAGTGGAGGCAGCAATCAGCCCCAGCATTTT. Its translation: CASSGLSGGSNQPQHF. The V and J genes are TRBV19 and TRBJ1-5; the D is unclear. The germline V and J ends were trimmed by 5 bases and 1 base, with 15 bases remaining between them. Germline V gene data show CDR1 as LNHDA and CDR2 as SQIVND (reference sequence). The CDR3 covers 16 residues.

The chain employs TRBV2 and TRBJ2-2; D unresolved. The CDR3 extends over 15 amino acids. V lost 3 bases and J 0 bases, leaving 8 bases between the germline ends. Germline loops: CDR1 SNHLY, CDR2 FYNNEI. Here the CDR3 DNA reads TGTGCCAGCAGTGACAGGTATACGAACACCGGGGAGCTGTTTTTT. Amino acids: CASSDRYTNTGELFF. The whole variable domain, filled in from reference TRBV2 and TRBJ2-2, reads EPEVTQTPSHQVTQMGQEVILRCVPISNHLYFYWYRQILGQKVEFLVSFYNNEISEKSEIFDDQFSVERPDGSNFTLKIRSTKLEDSAMYFCASSDRYTNTGELFFGEGSRLTVL.

This chain joins TRBV2 and TRBJ2-1, with TRBD1 as a possible D gene (7 bases). The germline V and J ends were trimmed by 8 bases and 3 bases, with 14 bases remaining between them. The length of the CDR3 is 14 residues. Germline V lookup: CDR1 SNHLY, CDR2 FYNNEI. Here the CDR3 reads CASSRQGGYNEQFF. Here the CDR3 DNA reads TGTGCCAGCTCACGCCAGGGGGGCTACAATGAGCAGTTCTTC.

The chain recombines TRBV5-4 with TRBJ2-1, with a tentative D call TRBD1 (5 bases). The CDR3 has 13 residues. Trimming stripped 1 base from V and 6 bases from J, with 8 bases between. Germline V lookup: CDR1 SGHNT, CDR2 YYREEE (reference sequence). The CDR3 DNA is TGTGCCAGCAGCTTGTACCAGGGCAATGAGCAGTTCTTC. Translated: CASSLYQGNEQFF.

This clone came up a few times. This chain links TRBV6-6 with TRBJ1-1; D call uncertain. V lost 3 bases to trimming and J lost 5 bases, with 10 bases between them. The CDR3 is made up of 13 amino acids. Per the germline V gene, CDR1 is MNHNY and CDR2 is SVGAGI (reference sequence). As DNA, the CDR3 is TGTGCCAGCAGTTATGCCTCCGGTACTGAAGCTTTCTTT. As protein: CASSYASGTEAFF.

This chain joins TRBV29-1 and TRBJ2-3; D ambiguous. V was trimmed by 3 bases and J by 2 bases, leaving 6 bases between them. CDR3 length: 12 amino acids. CDR1 and CDR2 (germline): SQVTM, ANQGSEA. This chain's CDR3 is CSVDSTTDTQYF. The CDR3 DNA is TGCAGCGTTGATTCTACCACAGATACGCAGTATTTT.

The chain links TRBV7-8 to TRBJ1-1; 8 nucleotides agree with TRBD1. Germline-derived CDR1 and CDR2 are SGHVS and FQNEAQ. Trimming removed 6 bases from V and 5 bases from J; junction bases left unmatched: 5. CDR3 length equals 13 residues. The CDR3 loop is CASRNRGGTEAFF. CDR3 nucleotides: TGTGCCAGCAGAAACAGGGGGGGAACTGAAGCTTTCTTT.

CDR3 sequence reads: CASSLIYSNTEAFF. The CDR3 nucleotides are TGTGCCAGCAGCTTAATTTATTCGAACACTGAAGCTTTCTTT. The V and J genes are TRBV11-2 and TRBJ1-1; D not certain. Trimming pared 2 bases from V and 1 base from J, leaving 8 bases between. The germline CDR1 and CDR2 sequences are SGHAT and FQNNGV. This CDR3 comprises 14 residues.

The chain is built from TRBV6-6 and TRBJ2-1; no definite D call. V lost 4 bases, J lost 5 bases, and 3 bases lay in between. Germline CDR1 is MNHNY and CDR2 is SVGAGI (reference sequence). The CDR3 runs to 11 residues. The CDR3 DNA reads TGTGCCAGCAGTTTAAACAATGAGCAGTTCTTC. It yields the protein CASSLNNEQFF.

The chain employs TRBV27 and TRBJ1-4; possible D gene TRBD1, 6 bases. V was cut by 4 bases and J by 0 bases, with 6 bases left in between. Germline CDR1 is MNHEY and CDR2 is SMNVEV (reference sequence). The CDR3 covers 14 residues. The DNA of the CDR3 is TGTGCCAGCAGTTCAGGGGCAACTAATGAAAAACTGTTTTTT. Translating it yields CASSSGATNEKLFF.

The chain has TRBV27 and TRBJ2-7; 7 positions agree with TRBD1. Germline-derived CDR1 and CDR2 are MNHEY and SMNVEV (reference sequence). The J segment lost 2 bases and the V segment lost 5 bases, leaving 3 bases of the junction unmatched. This CDR3 is built from 13 residues. Here the CDR3 reads CASSPGQTYEQYF. CDR3 nucleotide sequence: TGTGCCAGCAGTCCGGGACAGACCTACGAGCAGTACTTC.